This TCR beta chain was retrieved from a study of cytomegalovirus exposure and HLA in healthy donors. Trimming cost V 2 bases and J 3 bases, with 8 bases left between them. The germline V gene has CDR1 GTSNPN and CDR2 SVGIG (reference sequence). The CDR3 contains 12 residues. The PCR used 60 Vbeta and 13 Jbeta primers. Produced via immunoSEQ multiplex PCR; TCRdb's table is partial and in-frame only. The sample lists about 190,000 clones; approximately 85% were seen once. Study outcomes and limitations: The classifier was said to identify cytomegalovirus status with high specificity and sensitivity. TCR sequences were mostly rare, though some public TCRs occurred in many donors.

A remark on this clone: The antigen remains unidentified.

Sample: PBMCs. This sequence joins TRBV30 and TRBJ2-7; no clear D gene. This TCR was recovered from a woman younger than 30 in good health and CMV-seronegative. The chain's CDR3 is CAWSPRFYEQYF. DNA of the CDR3: TGTGCCTGGAGTCCGCGTTTCTACGAGCAGTACTTC.